This T cell receptor (beta chain) was documented in a study of cytomegalovirus exposure and HLA in healthy donors. Across the whole study: Within the Caucasian-associated ancestry cluster were around four fifths of the roughly 380 genotyped donors.

With 60 Vbeta and 13 Jbeta primers, the PCR was carried out. Produced via immunoSEQ multiplex PCR; TCRdb's table is partial and in-frame only. The sample has about 87,000 clones, roughly 8.2% seen once; the top ten hold about 2.3%. The CDR3 runs to 14 residues. Germline lookup yields CDR1 SGDLS and CDR2 YYNGEE. Germline trimming cut 3 bases from V and 2 bases from J; bases unmatched to any gene: 1. The rearrangement links TRBV9 to TRBJ2-3, with TRBD2 matching 9 bases. The sequencing sample was made of PBMCs. The receptor comes from a man between 45 and 60 years old in good health and CMV-seronegative. CDR3: CASSASGVTDTQYF. The CDR3 DNA follows: TGTGCCAGCAGCGCTAGCGGGGTCACAGATACGCAGTATTTT.